The 28 T cell receptor beta chains below all came from one sample that was sequenced in a study of blood T cells in healthy people across ages. For the second PCR, which ran for about 7 to 11 cycles, a sample-barcoded 5' primer and a J-beta primer mix were used. TCRdb independently ran MiXCR on the 5' RACE reads; one entry per CDR3 protein. There are over 1,300,000 distinct CDR3 sequences in the sample; approximately 59% occur only once, and 6.5% to 8% lies in the top ten. Sequenced sample: blood. These receptors originate from a man younger than 30 in good health.

V gene TRBV29-1 combines with J gene TRBJ2-3, with D unclear. The CDR3 is made up of 14 amino acids. Germline CDR1 reads SQVTM; CDR2 reads ANQGSEA. V was clipped by 6 bases and J by 3 bases, with 16 bases between them. Here the CDR3 DNA reads TGCAGCGTCCCCCGGCCGTCGGAAACAGATACGCAGTATTTT. Its translation: CSVPRPSETDTQYF.

V gene TRBV15 combines with J gene TRBJ2-1; D ambiguous. The CDR3 is 13 residues long. V was pared by 0 bases and J by 8 bases, with 8 bases between. CDR1 is LNHNV and CDR2 is YYDKDF in the germline V gene (reference sequence). CDR3 nucleotides: TGTGCCACCAGCAGAGATCCTGGGGATGAGCAGTTCTTC. As protein: CATSRDPGDEQFF.

This clonotype has only a few counts. CDR3 sequence reads: CASSRTGGAPNYGYTF. The CDR3 nucleotides read TGTGCCAGCAGCCGGACAGGGGGCGCCCCTAACTATGGCTACACCTTC. V is TRBV3-1 and J is TRBJ1-2; 11 positions agree with TRBD1. Germline V lookup: CDR1 LGHDT, CDR2 YNNKEL (reference sequence). The J segment lost 0 bases and the V segment lost 4 bases, leaving 4 bases of the junction unmatched. The CDR3 runs 16 residues.

The chain combines TRBV5-1 with TRBJ1-2, with D tentatively TRBD1 (5 bases). The CDR3 is 14 amino acids. CDR1 is SGHRS, CDR2 YFSETQ, per germline. V lost 4 bases and J 3 bases, leaving 13 bases between the germline ends. CDR3 region: CASSRDSSDYGYTF. The CDR3 DNA is TGCGCCAGCAGCCGTGACAGTTCCGACTATGGCTACACCTTC.

V and J are TRBV20-1 and TRBJ2-1; D perhaps matches TRBD2 (6 bases). Germline V CDR1 and CDR2: DFQATT, SNEGSKA (reference sequence). There are 15 residues in the CDR3. Trimming stripped 6 bases from V and 5 bases from J, with 20 bases between. CDR3 sequence reads: CSAKWGAGTDNEQFF. DNA for the CDR3: TGCAGTGCAAAGTGGGGCGCGGGAACAGACAATGAGCAGTTCTTC.

The chain recombines TRBV7-2 with TRBJ2-7; either TRBD1 or TRBD2 may fit D (5 bases each). The CDR3 runs to 15 residues. The V end lost 2 bases, the J end lost 2 bases, and 13 bases lay between the germline ends. CDR1 is SGHTA, CDR2 FQGNSA, per germline. The CDR3 region has the DNA TGTGCCAGCAGCTTATGGGGCCAGGGACCCTACGAGCAGTACTTC. Protein: CASSLWGQGPYEQYF.

This clonotype has a handful of counts. The chain is built from TRBV15 and TRBJ2-7; 9 nucleotides align to TRBD1. CDR3 length: 15 amino acids. CDR1 is LNHNV and CDR2 is YYDKDF in the germline V gene (reference sequence). V dropped 3 bases and J dropped 2; count of bases not matched to a gene: 5. In nucleotides, the CDR3 is TGTGCCACCAGCAGGTCCGGGACAGGGACCTACGAGCAGTACTTC. Translated, it gives CATSRSGTGTYEQYF.

The table lists this clonotype with a few counts. V is TRBV4-2 and J is TRBJ2-1; no definite D call. Trimming shortened V by 0 bases and J by 3 bases, and 3 bases separated the two germline ends. The CDR3 is 13 residues long. The germline V gene encodes CDR1 LGHNA and CDR2 YNFKEQ. CDR3: CASSQEIYNEQFF. The CDR3 bases are TGTGCCAGCAGCCAAGAAATCTACAATGAGCAGTTCTTC.

The chain combines TRBV29-1 with TRBJ2-1, with D perhaps matching TRBD2 (6 bases). The CDR3 consists of 12 residues. CDR1 is SQVTM and CDR2 is ANQGSEA in the germline V gene. V gave up 7 bases and J gave up 6 bases, with 13 bases separating them. Here the CDR3 DNA reads TGCAGCGAGGCGGGGCGAGGCAATGAGCAGTTCTTC. It codes for CSEAGRGNEQFF.

The chain carries TRBV7-9 and TRBJ2-2; D not certain. This CDR3 region has 14 residues. Trimming pared 7 bases from V and 0 bases from J, leaving 9 bases between. Germline V gene data show CDR1 as SEHNR and CDR2 as FQNEAQ (reference sequence). CDR3 sequence reads: CASTRIPNTGELFF. The CDR3 region has the DNA TGTGCCAGCACTCGGATTCCGAACACCGGGGAGCTGTTTTTT.

The J gene is TRBJ2-7, the V gene TRBV20-1, with a tentative D call TRBD2 (6 bases). The V end was cut by 8 bases, the J end by 2 bases, with 13 bases between. The CDR3 sequence is 12 residues long. The germline CDR1 and CDR2 sequences are DFQATT and SNEGSKA (reference sequence). The CDR3 bases are TGCAGTCCAGGCTGGGGGGCCTACGAGCAGTACTTC. This sequence encodes CSPGWGAYEQYF.

This clonotype was counted a few times. The gene calls are TRBV10-3 and TRBJ2-7; D remains unclear. Germline V CDR1 and CDR2: ENHRY, SYGVKD. This CDR3 has 13 amino acids. The V and J ends lost 8 bases and 3 bases respectively, with 14 bases between them. The DNA of the CDR3 is TGTGCCATCCTCCGACAAGGTGGCTACGAGCAGTACTTC. It yields the protein CAILRQGGYEQYF.

V is TRBV6-5 and J is TRBJ2-3, with 7 bases aligning to TRBD1. Trimming removed 10 bases from V and 0 bases from J; junction bases left unmatched: 7. The CDR3 length is 14 residues. CDR1 is MNHEY and CDR2 is SVGAGI in the germline V gene. Here the CDR3 DNA reads TGTGCCACCACTGGACAGGCGAGCACAGATACGCAGTATTTT. It specifies CATTGQASTDTQYF.

The CDR3 nucleotides are TGCGCCAGCAGCTCTCCGGGACAACACCTTGGGAATTCACCCCTCCACTTT. Translating gives CASSSPGQHLGNSPLHF. The chain links TRBV5-1 to TRBJ1-6; maybe TRBD1 (6 bases). The germline V and J ends were trimmed by 3 bases and 7 bases, with 20 bases remaining between them. The CDR3 spans 17 residues. The germline CDR1 and CDR2 sequences are SGHRS and YFSETQ. Based on the CDR3 plus reference TRBV5-1 and TRBJ1-6, the full variable domain is KAGVTQTPRYLIKTRGQQVTLSCSPISGHRSVSWYQQTPGQGLQFLFEYFSETQRNKGNFPGRFSGRQFSNSRSEMNVSTLELGDSALYLCASSSPGQHLGNSPLHFGNGTRLTVT.

The V call is TRBV4-1, the J call TRBJ2-3; weak D call: TRBD2 (7 bases). The CDR3 contains 12 residues. Germline CDR1 MGHRA, CDR2 YSYEKL. V lost 7 bases and J 5 bases, leaving 10 bases between the germline ends. The CDR3 DNA reads TGCGCCAGCAAAGGGGGGGAAGATACGCAGTATTTT. Encoded protein: CASKGGEDTQYF.

The chain employs TRBV6-2 or TRBV6-3 and TRBJ2-1; D ambiguous. Germline V gene lookup returns CDR1 MNHEY and CDR2 SVGEGT. This CDR3 comprises 13 residues. Trimming pared 5 bases from V and 4 bases from J, leaving 9 bases between. The CDR3 reads CASSAGVYNEQFF. The CDR3 nucleotides read TGTGCCAGCAGTGCTGGGGTATACAATGAGCAGTTCTTC.

Ten or more counts support this clonotype. This chain uses TRBV10-3 with TRBJ1-2, with no clear D. The CDR3 sequence is 13 residues long. Germline-derived CDR1 and CDR2 are ENHRY and SYGVKD. V lost 2 bases and J 1 base, leaving 5 bases between the germline ends. This CDR3 reads CAISETDNYGYTF. The CDR3 DNA sequence: TGTGCCATCAGTGAGACAGATAACTATGGCTACACCTTC.

This clonotype showed up just a few times. The gene calls are TRBV29-1 and TRBJ2-4; D might be TRBD1 (6 bases). The tail of the sequence fits TRBJ2-7 better, so the J call may be wrong. The CDR3 is made up of 12 amino acids. CDR1 is SQVTM and CDR2 is ANQGSEA in the germline V gene. The CDR3 region has the DNA TGCAGCGTTGAGGGGGCGAACTACGAGCAGTACTTC. The encoded protein is CSVEGANYEQYF.

DNA of the CDR3: TGTGCCAGTAGCGGCATAGGACAAGTGAATGAGCAGTTCTTC. It yields the protein CASSGIGQVNEQFF. This rearrangement joins TRBV19 to TRBJ2-1; weak D call: TRBD1 (5 bases). The CDR3 is 14 amino acids. CDR1 is LNHDA, CDR2 SQIVND, per germline (reference sequence). Trimming took off 6 bases at V and 7 bases at J, with 16 bases between the two ends. Based on the CDR3 plus reference TRBV19 and TRBJ2-1, the full variable domain is DGGITQSPKYLFRKEGQNVTLSCEQNLNHDAMYWYRQDPGQGLRLIYYSQIVNDFQKGDIAEGYSVSREKKESFPLTVTSAQKNPTAFYLCASSGIGQVNEQFFGPGTRLTVL.

The chain links TRBV6-6 to TRBJ1-4; 10 nucleotides line up with TRBD1. The V gene's germline CDR1 is MNHNY and CDR2 SVGAGI (reference sequence). The V gene end was trimmed by 5 bases and the J gene end by 6 bases; junction bases not matched to a gene: 6. The CDR3 has 15 amino acids. The DNA of the CDR3 is TGTGCCAGCAGTGATCGTGGGACAGGGGATGAAAAACTGTTTTTT. It is translated as CASSDRGTGDEKLFF.

A single count supports this clonotype. The chain employs TRBV7-2 and TRBJ2-6, with 10 positions matching TRBD1. CDR3 length: 17 residues. J gave up 2 bases and V 5 bases, and 6 bases lay outside the gene matches. CDR1 and CDR2 from the germline V gene are SGHTA and FQGNSA. The CDR3, as DNA: TGTGCCAGCAGCCAGGGGACAGGGGTACCTGGGGCCAACGTCCTGACTTTC. The encoded protein is CASSQGTGVPGANVLTF. The variable domain in full, completed from reference TRBV7-2 and TRBJ2-6, reads GAGVSQSPSNKVTEKGKDVELRCDPISGHTALYWYRQSLGQGLEFLIYFQGNSAPDKSGLPSDRFSAERTGGSVSTLTIQRTQQEDSAVYLCASSQGTGVPGANVLTFGAGSRLTVL.

The chain combines TRBV2 with TRBJ2-3; 9 nucleotides agree with TRBD2. The germline gives CDR1 SNHLY, CDR2 FYNNEI. The V and J ends lost 11 bases and 1 base, in that order; junction bases with no gene match: 7. The CDR3 sequence is 14 residues long. CDR3 sequence reads: CAGRLAEGTDTQYF. The CDR3 region has the DNA TGTGCCGGAAGACTAGCGGAGGGCACAGATACGCAGTATTTT.

This rearrangement joins TRBV4-1 to TRBJ2-1; tentative D call: TRBD2 (6 bases). CDR1 MGHRA and CDR2 YSYEKL come from the germline V gene. The CDR3 has 15 residues. V lost 4 bases to trimming and J lost 7 bases, with 17 bases between them. CDR3 sequence: CASSLTPRGGNEQFF. The CDR3 nucleotides are TGCGCCAGCAGCCTAACGCCACGGGGAGGTAATGAGCAGTTCTTC.

J is TRBJ1-2 and V is TRBV5-1; D gene ambiguous. CDR3 length: 15 amino acids. The V gene lost 0 bases and the J gene lost 1 base, with 10 bases spanning the gap. CDR1 and CDR2 (germline): SGHRS, YFSETQ. CDR3 in amino acids: CASSLEDPLNYGYTF. The CDR3, as DNA: TGCGCCAGCAGCTTGGAGGACCCCCTTAACTATGGCTACACCTTC.

The chain carries TRBV29-1 and TRBJ1-1; D uncertain. The V gene lost 5 bases and the J gene lost 2 bases, with 12 bases spanning the gap. Per germline, CDR1 SQVTM and CDR2 ANQGSEA. The CDR3 extends over 13 amino acids. The CDR3 DNA follows: TGCAGCGTTTACCCGACTACAAACACTGAAGCTTTCTTT. This sequence encodes CSVYPTTNTEAFF.

V and J are TRBV4-2 and TRBJ2-1; TRBD1 agrees at 10 bases. In germline, CDR1 is LGHNA, CDR2 YNFKEQ. This CDR3 has 16 residues. V was clipped by 4 bases and J by 9 bases; unmatched bases: 12. The CDR3 loop reads CASSLTYRDRGPEQFF. The CDR3 DNA reads TGTGCCAGCAGCCTAACCTACCGGGACAGGGGCCCTGAGCAGTTCTTC.

This clonotype has more than one count but fewer than ten. One end of the junction does not line up with germline, which may come from a read error. The V gene is TRBV7-7, the J gene TRBJ2-5; TRBD1 matches 7 bases. The CDR3 runs 14 residues. Per germline, CDR1 SSHAT and CDR2 FNYEAQ (reference sequence). The CDR3 protein is CASSPRGFQETQYF. CDR3 nucleotide sequence: TGTGCTAGCAGCCCCAGGGGGTTCCAAGAGACCCAGTACTTC.

This clonotype was counted once. The chain couples TRBV9 to TRBJ2-7; D perhaps matches TRBD2 (6 bases). Between the trimmed V and J ends, which lost 4 bases and 7 bases, there was a span of 21 bases. This CDR3 contains 15 residues. CDR1 SGDLS and CDR2 YYNGEE come from the germline V gene. The CDR3 loop is CASSPSGLPYNEQYF. The CDR3 DNA is TGTGCCAGCAGCCCCTCGGGACTTCCCTACAATGAGCAGTACTTC.